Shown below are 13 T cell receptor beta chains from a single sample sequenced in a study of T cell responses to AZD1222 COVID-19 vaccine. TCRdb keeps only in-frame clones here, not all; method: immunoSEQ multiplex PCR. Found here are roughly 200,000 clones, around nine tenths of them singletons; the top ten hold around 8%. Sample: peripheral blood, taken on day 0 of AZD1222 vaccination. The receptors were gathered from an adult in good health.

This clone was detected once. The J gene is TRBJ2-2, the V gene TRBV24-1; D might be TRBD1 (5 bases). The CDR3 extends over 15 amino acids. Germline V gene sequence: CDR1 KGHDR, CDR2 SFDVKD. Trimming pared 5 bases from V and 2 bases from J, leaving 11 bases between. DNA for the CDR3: TGTGCCACCAGTGCAGGGAAGTACAACACCGGGGAGCTGTTTTTT. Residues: CATSAGKYNTGELFF.

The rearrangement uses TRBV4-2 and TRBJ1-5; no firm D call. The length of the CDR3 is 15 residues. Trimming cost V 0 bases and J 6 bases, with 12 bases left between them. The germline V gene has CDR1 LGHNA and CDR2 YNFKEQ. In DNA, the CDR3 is TGTGCCAGCAGCCAAGATCTGGCTGGGAGTCAGCCCCAGCATTTT. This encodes CASSQDLAGSQPQHF.

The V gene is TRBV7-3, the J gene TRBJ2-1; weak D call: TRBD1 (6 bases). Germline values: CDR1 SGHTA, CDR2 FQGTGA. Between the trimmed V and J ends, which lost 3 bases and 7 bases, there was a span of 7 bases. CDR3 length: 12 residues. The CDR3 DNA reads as TGTGCCAGCAGCTTGGGGACAAATGAGCAGTTCTTC. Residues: CASSLGTNEQFF.

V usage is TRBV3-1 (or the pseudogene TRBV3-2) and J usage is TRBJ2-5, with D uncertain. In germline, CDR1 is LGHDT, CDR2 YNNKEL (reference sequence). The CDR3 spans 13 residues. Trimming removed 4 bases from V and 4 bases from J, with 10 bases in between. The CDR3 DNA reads TGTGCCAGCAGCCCTCGAGCAGTAGAGACCCAGTACTTC. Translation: CASSPRAVETQYF.

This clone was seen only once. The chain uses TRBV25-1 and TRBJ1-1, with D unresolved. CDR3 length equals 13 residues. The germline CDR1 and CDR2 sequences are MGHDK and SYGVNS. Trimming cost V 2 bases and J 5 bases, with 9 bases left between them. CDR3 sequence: CASSEQLGTEAFF. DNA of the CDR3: TGTGCCAGCAGTGAACAGTTGGGGACTGAAGCTTTCTTT.

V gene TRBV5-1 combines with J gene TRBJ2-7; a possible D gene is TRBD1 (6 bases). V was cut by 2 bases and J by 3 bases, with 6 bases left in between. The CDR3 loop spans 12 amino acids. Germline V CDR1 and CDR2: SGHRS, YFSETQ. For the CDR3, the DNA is TGCGCCAGCAGCTTACAGGGCTACGAGCAGTACTTC. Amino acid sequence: CASSLQGYEQYF.

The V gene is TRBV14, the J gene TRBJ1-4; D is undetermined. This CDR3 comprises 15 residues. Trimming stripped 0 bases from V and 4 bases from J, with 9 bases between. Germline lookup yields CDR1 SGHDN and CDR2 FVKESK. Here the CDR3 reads CASSQDARDNEKLFF. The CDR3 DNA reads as TGTGCCAGCAGCCAAGACGCTCGAGATAATGAAAAACTGTTTTTT.

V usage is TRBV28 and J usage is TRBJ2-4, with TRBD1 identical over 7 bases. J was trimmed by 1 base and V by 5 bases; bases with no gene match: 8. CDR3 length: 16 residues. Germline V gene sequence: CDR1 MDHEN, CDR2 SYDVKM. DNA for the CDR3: TGTGCCAGCAGTAATCCTACAGGGGCGGCCAAAAACATTCAGTACTTC. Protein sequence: CASSNPTGAAKNIQYF.

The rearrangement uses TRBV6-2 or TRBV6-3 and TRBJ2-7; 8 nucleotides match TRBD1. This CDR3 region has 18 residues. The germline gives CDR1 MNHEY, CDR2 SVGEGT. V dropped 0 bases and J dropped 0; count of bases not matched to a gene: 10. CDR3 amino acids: CASSYSLSGQVGSYEQYF. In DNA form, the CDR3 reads TGTGCCAGCAGTTACTCGTTGTCGGGACAGGTGGGCTCCTACGAGCAGTACTTC.

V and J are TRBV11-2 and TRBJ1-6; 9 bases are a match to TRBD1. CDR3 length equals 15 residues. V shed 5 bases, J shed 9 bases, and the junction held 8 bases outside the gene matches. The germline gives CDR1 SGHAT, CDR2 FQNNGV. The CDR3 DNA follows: TGTGCCAGCAGCGAAAGACAGGGGGTTGGTTCACCCCTCCACTTT. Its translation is CASSERQGVGSPLHF. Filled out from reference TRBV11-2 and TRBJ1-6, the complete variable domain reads EAGVAQSPRYKIIEKRQSVAFWCNPISGHATLYWYQQILGQGPKLLIQFQNNGVVDDSQLPKDRFSAERLKGVDSTLKIQPAKLEDSAVYLCASSERQGVGSPLHFGNGTRLTVT.

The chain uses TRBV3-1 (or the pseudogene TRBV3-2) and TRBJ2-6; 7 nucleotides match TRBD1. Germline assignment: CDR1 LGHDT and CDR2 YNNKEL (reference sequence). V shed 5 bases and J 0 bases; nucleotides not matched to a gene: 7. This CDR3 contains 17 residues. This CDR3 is CASSWDRSSSGANVLTF. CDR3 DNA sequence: TGTGCCAGCAGCTGGGACAGATCCAGCTCTGGGGCCAACGTCCTGACTTTC.

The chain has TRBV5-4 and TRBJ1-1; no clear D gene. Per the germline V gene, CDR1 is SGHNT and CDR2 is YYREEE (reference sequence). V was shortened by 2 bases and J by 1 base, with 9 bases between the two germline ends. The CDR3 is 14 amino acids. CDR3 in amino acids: CASSFGLKNTEAFF. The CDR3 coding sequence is TGTGCCAGCAGCTTCGGACTGAAGAACACTGAAGCTTTCTTT.

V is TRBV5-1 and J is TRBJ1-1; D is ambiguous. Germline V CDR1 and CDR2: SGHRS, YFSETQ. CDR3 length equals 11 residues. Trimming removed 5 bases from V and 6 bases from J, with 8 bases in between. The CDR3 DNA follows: TGCGCCAGCAGTGCCCGCCCTGAAGCTTTCTTT. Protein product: CASSARPEAFF.